This record concerns one TCR beta chain sequence. V was cut by 6 bases and J by 4 bases, with 10 bases left in between. Looked up from germline, CDR1 is KGHSH and CDR2 is LQKENI. The CDR3 loop spans 13 amino acids. The sample originates from a study of T cell changes during pregnancy in multiple sclerosis. Sequencing used immunoSEQ multiplex PCR; TCRdb keeps in-frame clones, though not all of them. This table has approximately 88,000 clones, 90% to 95% appearing once. The TCR originated in a female donor with multiple sclerosis, enrolled in a pregnancy study. The sample consisted of peripheral blood, taken in the second trimester of pregnancy. The gene calls are TRBV18 and TRBJ1-5; weak D call: TRBD1 (6 bases). CDR3 region: CASSGQPNQPQHF. The CDR3 region has the DNA TGTGCCAGCTCCGGACAGCCAAATCAGCCCCAGCATTTT.